This is a list of T cell receptor beta chains from one sample in a study of T cell responses to AZD1222 COVID-19 vaccine. Using immunoSEQ multiplex PCR, the repertoire was profiled, and TCRdb retains in-frame clones only, with some absent. The data contain 200,000 or so clones, 85% to 95% of them singletons. The sequenced sample was peripheral blood, obtained on day 0 of AZD1222 vaccination. The receptors come from an adult in good health. Each CDR3 is given with its conserved first and last residue. D genes are given only for firm matches. Clone size is shown for a subset of rows, as once, few, many or a class of expanded clone.

d_call | j_call | v_call | clone_size | cdr3_nt | cdr3_aa
. | TRBJ2-7 | TRBV9 | . | TGTGCCAGCAGCCCCGGGAAGGGCTACTCCTACGAGCAGTACTTC | CASSPGKGYSYEQYF
TRBD1 | TRBJ2-7 | TRBV11-2 | . | TGTGCCAGCAGCCTCGAACAGGGGAACTACGAGCAGTACTTC | CASSLEQGNYEQYF
TRBD1 | TRBJ1-2 | TRBV4-1 | . | TGCGCCAGCAGCCAAGGGGTTGGGACAGGGAAAGGCTACACCTTC | CASSQGVGTGKGYTF
. | TRBJ1-1 | TRBV20-1 | . | TGCAGTGCCCTACAGTTAGAAGCTTTCTTT | CSALQLEAFF
. | TRBJ2-4 | TRBV20-1 | . | TGCAGTGCTAGTATTATCGGGGGAGGCAAAAACATTCAGTACTTC | CSASIIGGGKNIQYF
. | TRBJ1-2 | TRBV30 | once | TGTGCCTGGAGCAGAACAGGAAACTATGGCTACACCTTC | CAWSRTGNYGYTF
TRBD2 | TRBJ2-7 | TRBV4-1 | . | TGCGCCAGCAGCCACCAAGCGGGAGGTGCCCCCTACGAGCAGTACTTC | CASSHQAGGAPYEQYF
. | TRBJ1-1 | TRBV28 | . | TGTGCCAGCAGTTTAGGCAGGGCGAACACTGAAGCTTTCTTT | CASSLGRANTEAFF
. | TRBJ2-4 | TRBV30 | . | TGTGCCTGGGCCGGGACCGAAAACATTCAGTACTTC | CAWAGTENIQYF
TRBD1 | TRBJ1-5 | TRBV6-1 | . | TGTGCCAGCAGTGAAGCTCATTGGACAGGTTCCAATCAGCCCCAGCATTTT | CASSEAHWTGSNQPQHF
TRBD1 | TRBJ2-7 | TRBV9 | . | TGTGCCAGCAGCCCAGGACAGGGGATTAGCGACGAGCAGTACTTC | CASSPGQGISDEQYF